This entry lists 7 T cell receptor beta chains sequenced from one sample in a study of CD8+CD57+ T cells in acquired aplastic anemia. Both TCR beta VDJ combination and CDR3 sequence profiling were carried out. Genomic DNA was the template for this profiling. TCRdb reprocessed the reads with MiXCR, giving one entry per CDR3 protein. The sample includes just over 450,000 distinct CDR3 sequences, around 32% of them seen just once. Flow cytometry had shown expanded CD8+CD57+ cells in the patients chosen for sequencing. Source material: sorted CD4+, CD8+, or CD8+CD57+ T cells (not recorded which) from PBMCs. These receptors came from a human donor with aplastic anemia.

The chain is built from TRBV28 and TRBJ1-4; D is perhaps TRBD1 (6 bases). The V and J ends lost 5 bases and 7 bases respectively, with 8 bases between them. The CDR3 is 12 residues long. Germline CDR1 reads MDHEN; CDR2 reads SYDVKM. The CDR3 sequence is CASSTGPEKLFF. The DNA of the CDR3 is TGTGCCAGCAGTACAGGGCCTGAAAAACTGTTTTTT. The full variable domain, completed using reference TRBV28 and TRBJ1-4, is DVKVTQSSRYLVKRTGEKVFLECVQDMDHENMFWYRQDPGLGLRLIYFSYDVKMKEKGDIPEGYSVSREKKERFSLILESASTNQTSMYLCASSTGPEKLFFGSGTQLSVL.

This clonotype showed up just a few times. The chain couples TRBV7-2 to TRBJ1-1; 9 positions agree with TRBD1. Looked up from germline, CDR1 is SGHTA and CDR2 is FQGNSA. The CDR3 contains 15 residues. The V segment lost 5 bases and the J segment 0 bases; nucleotides outside the gene matches: 4. CDR3 residues: CASSRGQGMNTEAFF. The CDR3 DNA reads as TGTGCCAGCAGCCGCGGACAGGGGATGAACACTGAAGCTTTCTTT.

The V and J genes are TRBV7-3 and TRBJ2-3; D unresolved. The germline V gene encodes CDR1 SGHTA and CDR2 FQGTGA. The CDR3 sequence is 16 residues long. Trimming shortened V by 2 bases and J by 0 bases, and 12 bases separated the two germline ends. CDR3 amino acids: CASSLAPTESTDTQYF. CDR3 bases: TGTGCCAGCAGCTTAGCCCCGACTGAAAGCACAGATACGCAGTATTTT.

This clonotype occurred many times. The chain links TRBV2 to TRBJ1-2; D gene ambiguous. This CDR3 spans 12 amino acids. Germline V CDR1 and CDR2: SNHLY, FYNNEI. The V gene lost 6 bases and the J gene lost 5 bases, with 10 bases spanning the gap. CDR3 sequence (DNA): TGTGCCAGCAGCTTCAAGACGTATGGCTACACCTTC. Its protein product is CASSFKTYGYTF. The variable domain in full, completed from reference TRBV2 and TRBJ1-2, reads EPEVTQTPSHQVTQMGQEVILRCVPISNHLYFYWYRQILGQKVEFLVSFYNNEISEKSEIFDDQFSVERPDGSNFTLKIRSTKLEDSAMYFCASSFKTYGYTFGSGTRLTVV.

This clonotype was recorded at least ten times. The CDR3 sequence is CASSKVAGGTGELFF. CDR3 DNA: TGTGCCAGTAGTAAGGTAGCGGGAGGGACCGGGGAGCTGTTTTTT. The chain uses TRBV19 and TRBJ2-2; 11 nucleotides match TRBD2. The CDR3 length is 15 residues. Germline loops: CDR1 LNHDA, CDR2 SQIVND (reference sequence). The V segment lost 4 bases and the J segment 5 bases; nucleotides outside the gene matches: 3.

This clonotype was picked up many times. This sequence joins TRBV2 and TRBJ2-1; D might be TRBD1 (6 bases). The germline V and J ends were trimmed by 3 bases and 6 bases, with 9 bases remaining between them. The CDR3 contains 13 residues. CDR1 and CDR2 (germline): SNHLY, FYNNEI. The DNA of the CDR3 is TGTGCCAGCAGTGATCAGGGGAGCAATGAGCAGTTCTTC. It specifies CASSDQGSNEQFF.

This sequence joins TRBV20-1 and TRBJ1-1, with D possibly matching TRBD1 (6 bases). The CDR3 loop spans 15 amino acids. The V gene lost 6 bases and the J gene lost 1 base, with 18 bases spanning the gap. The germline V gene has CDR1 DFQATT and CDR2 SNEGSKA (reference sequence). The CDR3 DNA reads TGCAGTGCAATGGACAGCCGAGTCTGGAACACTGAAGCTTTCTTT. As protein: CSAMDSRVWNTEAFF.